The entry that follows covers one TCR beta chain sequence. The sample comes from a study of Ad26.COV2.S vaccination and SARS-CoV-2 variants. TCRdb's table, derived via immunoSEQ multiplex PCR, lists solely in-frame clones and lacks some. The table records 200,000 to 250,000 clones, around 89% of them present only once. The V end was cut by 5 bases, the J end by 4 bases, with 12 bases between. CDR1 is PRHDT, CDR2 FYEKMQ, per germline (reference sequence). This CDR3 has 13 amino acids. Indicated treatment: some 20 received Ad26.COV2.S at low or high dose, single or two shots; a few received placebo; per-sample allocation not given. Specimen acquisition occurred on day 63 following the initial vaccine or placebo injection. The study used a vaccine consisting of an Ad26 vector that expressed Wuhan-strain SARS-CoV-2 spike.

Source: peripheral blood, taken in a trial of Ad26.COV2.S vaccine versus placebo. The origin of this receptor is a person aged 18 to 59 who received the Ad26.COV2.S COVID-19 vaccine or a placebo. The chain employs TRBV13 and TRBJ2-7, with D unclear. The CDR3 bases are TGTGCCAGCAGCCCCCCTGGCTCTTACGAGCAGTACTTC. It codes for CASSPPGSYEQYF.